Listed below are T cell receptor beta chains from one sample, sequenced in a study of tumor-infiltrating lymphocytes in primary liver carcinoma. TCRdb re-called the multiplex PCR reads through MiXCR, storing one row per CDR3 protein. The sample records 300,000 to 400,000 distinct CDR3 sequences, about 61% being singletons. Sequenced: peripheral blood. These receptor sequences come from a man aged 35 to 55 with primary liver carcinoma and hepatitis B virus infection. Each CDR3 is given with its conserved first and last residue. D genes are given only for firm matches. Clone size is given for some rows only: seen once, a few or many times, or a class if the clone is expanded.

CDR3: CASSPQGAYNEQFF; DNA: TGTGCCAGCAGCCCTCAAGGGGCCTACAATGAGCAGTTCTTC; size: many; J: TRBJ2-1; D: .; V: TRBV14
CDR3: CAIRRTGITGELFF; DNA: TGTGCCATCCGGAGGACAGGGATCACCGGGGAGCTGTTTTTT; size: .; J: TRBJ2-2; D: TRBD1; V: TRBV6-6
CDR3: CASSAIGSGAYNGQFF; DNA: TGTGCCAGCAGCGCCATAGGGAGCGGGGCCTACAATGGGCAGTTCTTC; size: .; J: TRBJ2-1; D: TRBD2; V: TRBV11-1
CDR3: CASSWGQFYEQYF; DNA: TGTGCCAGCAGCTGGGGGCAATTCTACGAGCAGTACTTC; size: .; J: TRBJ2-7; D: .; V: TRBV7-8
CDR3: CASRPSGSMDTQYF; DNA: TGTGCCAGCAGGCCTAGCGGAAGTATGGATACGCAGTATTTT; size: many; J: TRBJ2-3; D: TRBD2; V: TRBV6-2/TRBV6-3
CDR3: CPNNSGTDTQYF; DNA: TGTCCCAACAATTCTGGAACAGATACGCAGTATTTT; size: .; J: TRBJ2-3; D: .; V: TRBV11-2
CDR3: CASSERTPGELFF; DNA: TGTGCCAGCAGTGAGAGAACGCCCGGGGAGCTGTTTTTT; size: .; J: TRBJ2-2; D: .; V: TRBV2
CDR3: CASSARQGAHEQYF; DNA: TGTGCCAGCAGCGCGCGACAGGGTGCCCACGAGCAGTACTTC; size: .; J: TRBJ2-7; D: TRBD1; V: TRBV5-4
CDR3: CASRNDRIHQPQHF; DNA: TGTGCCAGCAGAAATGACAGGATTCACCAGCCCCAGCATTTT; size: many; J: TRBJ1-5; D: .; V: TRBV6-2/TRBV6-3
CDR3: CASSLIVGKTYEQYF; DNA: TGTGCCAGCAGTTTGATAGTGGGAAAAACCTACGAGCAGTACTTC; size: .; J: TRBJ2-7; D: .; V: TRBV6-5
CDR3: CASSQGVGTEAFF; DNA: TGCGCCAGCAGCCAAGGAGTAGGGACTGAAGCTTTCTTT; size: many; J: TRBJ1-1; D: .; V: TRBV4-1
CDR3: CASGVGTYTDTQYF; DNA: TGTGCTAGTGGCGTAGGAACTTACACAGATACGCAGTATTTT; size: many; J: TRBJ2-3; D: .; V: TRBV12-5
CDR3: CASSGGGARDTGELFF; DNA: TGCGCCAGCAGCGGGGGAGGGGCGCGGGACACCGGGGAGCTGTTTTTT; size: many; J: TRBJ2-2; D: TRBD2; V: TRBV10-1
CDR3: CVCSSAGVLNEQFF; DNA: TGTGTCTGCAGTTCAGCGGGAGTACTGAATGAGCAGTTCTTC; size: .; J: TRBJ2-1; D: TRBD2; V: TRBV6-2/TRBV6-3
CDR3: CVNSPRTGNYEQYF; DNA: TGTGTCAACAGTCCCCGGACAGGGAACTACGAGCAGTACTTC; size: .; J: TRBJ2-7; D: TRBD1; V: TRBV6-5
CDR3: CTWSRQGNQPQHF; DNA: TGTACCTGGAGTCGACAGGGGAATCAGCCCCAGCATTTT; size: .; J: TRBJ1-5; D: TRBD1; V: TRBV30
CDR3: CASNQGLAANTGELFF; DNA: TGCGCCAGCAACCAAGGGCTAGCGGCGAACACCGGGGAGCTGTTTTTT; size: .; J: TRBJ2-2; D: TRBD2; V: TRBV4-1
CDR3: CAISEWGARELFF; DNA: TGTGCCATCAGTGAGTGGGGGGCCAGGGAGCTGTTTTTT; size: .; J: TRBJ2-2; D: .; V: TRBV10-3
CDR3: CASSRSAVGPGEQFF; DNA: TGTGCCAGCAGCCGTTCAGCGGTAGGGCCGGGTGAGCAGTTCTTT; size: .; J: TRBJ2-1; D: .; V: TRBV11-2
CDR3: CASSSVGLENEQFF; DNA: TGCGCCAGCAGCTCCGTGGGACTAGAGAATGAGCAGTTCTTC; size: .; J: TRBJ2-1; D: TRBD2; V: TRBV5-1
CDR3: CASSLRRGQSYNEQFF; DNA: TGTGCCAGCAGTTTAAGGCGGGGACAGTCTTACAATGAGCAGTTCTTC; size: few; J: TRBJ2-1; D: .; V: TRBV6-2/TRBV6-3
CDR3: CASSLVGQDMNTEAFF; DNA: TGTGCCAGCAGCTTGGTGGGACAGGACATGAACACAGAAGCTTTCTTT; size: once; J: TRBJ1-1; D: TRBD1; V: TRBV5-4
CDR3: CASGLVGGGAFF; DNA: TGTGCCAGCGGCTTAGTTGGGGGGGGAGCTTTCTTT; size: many; J: TRBJ1-1; D: .; V: TRBV13
CDR3: CASNLGTGGRNEQFF; DNA: TGTGCAAGCAACTTAGGGACAGGGGGTAGGAATGAGCAGTTCTTC; size: .; J: TRBJ2-1; D: TRBD1; V: TRBV11-1
CDR3: CSVVNQELRPFF; DNA: TGCAGCGTGGTGAACCAGGAGCTCCGTCCATTCTTC; size: .; J: TRBJ2-1; D: .; V: TRBV29-1
CDR3: CVSSQRGQETQYF; DNA: TGTGTCAGCAGTCAACGTGGCCAAGAGACCCAGTACTTC; size: few; J: TRBJ2-5; D: .; V: TRBV12-3/TRBV12-4
CDR3: CPSSYSRTSGRGDTQYF; DNA: TGTCCCAGCAGTTACTCGCGAACTAGCGGGAGGGGGGATACGCAGTATTTT; size: .; J: TRBJ2-3; D: TRBD2; V: TRBV6-5
CDR3: CASSLPYEQFF; DNA: TGTGCCAGCAGTTTGCCCTATGAGCAGTTCTTC; size: few; J: TRBJ2-1; D: .; V: TRBV28
CDR3: CASSLDGGNRDTQYF; DNA: TGTGCCAGCAGCTTAGATGGGGGGAACAGAGATACACAGTATTTT; size: .; J: TRBJ2-3; D: .; V: TRBV11-2
CDR3: CASSQASGTGNEKLFF; DNA: TGTGCCAGCAGCCAAGCCTCAGGGACAGGGAATGAAAAACTGTTTTTT; size: few; J: TRBJ1-4; D: TRBD1; V: TRBV4-2
CDR3: CASSSTSGIVDTQYF; DNA: TGTGCCAGCAGCTCGACTAGCGGGATAGTAGATACGCAGTATTTT; size: .; J: TRBJ2-3; D: TRBD2; V: TRBV11-2
CDR3: CASSYLDRSSGNTIYF; DNA: TGTGCCAGCAGTTACTTGGACAGGAGCTCTGGAAACACCATATATTTT; size: many; J: TRBJ1-3; D: TRBD1; V: TRBV6-5
CDR3: CASSLTGPHEGLFF; DNA: TGTGCCAGCAGTTTGACAGGCCCTCATGAAGGTCTGTTTTTT; size: .; J: TRBJ1-4; D: .; V: TRBV28